This TCR beta chain was found in a study of T cells in Graves' hyperthyroidism and ophthalmopathy. The germline CDR1 and CDR2 sequences are SNHLY and FYNNEI. The CDR3 is 13 residues long. V gave up 8 bases and J gave up 7 bases, with 15 bases separating them. The investigators amplified TCR beta CDR3 regions from RNA transcripts. HTBI primers drove first-round RT-PCR of the TCR CDR3. TCRdb re-derived calls from the multiplex PCR reads in MiXCR, one entry per CDR3 protein. The sample yields 530,000 or so distinct CDR3 sequences, around 42% seen once. J is TRBJ1-5 and V is TRBV2; the D gene is possibly TRBD1 (5 bases). The sequenced sample consisted of peripheral blood or thyroid tissue (not recorded which). This clonotype was sampled from a woman between 18 and 29 years old with Graves' hyperthyroidism. CDR3 residues: CASGGTRGQPQHF. DNA of the CDR3: TGTGCCAGCGGAGGGACTCGGGGCCAGCCCCAGCATTTT.